The text below deals with one TCR beta chain. This specimen belongs to a study of human versus mouse CDR3 diversity and MHC coevolution. The CDR3 runs to 17 residues. Germline V gives CDR1 SGHRS, CDR2 YFSETQ. The V gene lost 0 bases and the J gene lost 0 bases, with 13 bases spanning the gap. The data were produced by immunoSEQ multiplex PCR, yet TCRdb's version contains in-frame clones alone and is incomplete. The sample consists of about 77,000 clones, just under 95% of them appearing once. This chain joins TRBV5-1 and TRBJ2-1, with a tentative D call TRBD2 (5 bases). The TCR originated in a person aged 30 to 69 in good health. Specimen: naive CD4+ T cells from blood. Described subset: CD45RO-negative CD62L-positive naive CD4 T cells. CDR3 amino acids: CASSLGNSASSYNEQFF. The CDR3 nucleotides read TGCGCCAGCAGCTTGGGCAATAGCGCGAGCTCCTACAATGAGCAGTTCTTC.